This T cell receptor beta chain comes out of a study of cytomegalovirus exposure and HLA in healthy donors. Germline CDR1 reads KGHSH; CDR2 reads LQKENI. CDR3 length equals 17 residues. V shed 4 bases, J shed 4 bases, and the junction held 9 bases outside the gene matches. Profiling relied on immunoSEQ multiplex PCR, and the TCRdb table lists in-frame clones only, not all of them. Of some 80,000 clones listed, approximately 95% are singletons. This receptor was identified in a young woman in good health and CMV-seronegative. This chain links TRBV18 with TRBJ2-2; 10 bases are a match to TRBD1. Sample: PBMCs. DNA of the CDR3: TGTGCCAGCTCACAGACGACAGGGGGCGCGAGCACCGGGGAGCTGTTTTTT. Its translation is CASSQTTGGASTGELFF.